A selection of T cell receptor beta chains follows, all from one sample in a study of blood T cell repertoires in COVID-19. The method was immunoSEQ multiplex PCR; TCRdb's version includes in-frame clones alone and lacks a portion of them. Of approximately 200,000 clones in the sample, over 80% were seen once. Sequenced input: PBMCs or T cells enriched from blood (not recorded which). Receptor source: a man between 18 and 35 years old with acute COVID-19. The CDR3 runs from the conserved cysteine through the conserved F or W. D genes are given only for firm matches. Only part of the rows carry a size: once, few, many, or a class if the clone is expanded.

v_gene: TRBV4-1; abundance: NA; d_gene: TRBD1; j_gene: TRBJ2-5; CDR3aa: CASSQVFGQGAEETQYF; CDR3nt: TGCGCCAGCAGCCAAGTATTCGGACAGGGGGCTGAGGAGACCCAGTACTTC
v_gene: TRBV4-1; abundance: NA; d_gene: TRBD1; j_gene: TRBJ1-1; CDR3aa: CASSQARQGGDTEAFF; CDR3nt: TGCGCCAGCAGCCAAGCAAGACAGGGTGGGGACACTGAAGCTTTCTTT
v_gene: TRBV3-1/TRBV3-2; abundance: NA; d_gene: TRBD2; j_gene: TRBJ2-7; CDR3aa: CASSQNPGLDLYEQYF; CDR3nt: TGTGCCAGCAGCCAGAACCCGGGACTAGATCTCTACGAGCAGTACTTC
v_gene: TRBV15; abundance: NA; d_gene: NA; j_gene: TRBJ1-1; CDR3aa: CATSVNLNTEAFF; CDR3nt: TGTGCCACCAGCGTAAACTTGAACACTGAAGCTTTCTTT
v_gene: TRBV11-2; abundance: NA; d_gene: TRBD1; j_gene: TRBJ1-1; CDR3aa: CASSLEPGGFRAFF; CDR3nt: TGTGCCAGCAGCTTAGAGCCAGGGGGCTTCCGCGCTTTCTTT
v_gene: TRBV5-4; abundance: NA; d_gene: NA; j_gene: TRBJ2-7; CDR3aa: CASSLTESYEQYF; CDR3nt: TGTGCCAGCAGCTTGACAGAATCCTACGAGCAGTACTTC
v_gene: TRBV7-3; abundance: NA; d_gene: NA; j_gene: TRBJ1-1; CDR3aa: CASSLNPGNTEAFF; CDR3nt: TGTGCCAGCAGCTTAAATCCAGGAAACACTGAAGCTTTCTTT
v_gene: TRBV27; abundance: NA; d_gene: TRBD2; j_gene: TRBJ2-5; CDR3aa: CASSSPQRGSMKTQYF; CDR3nt: TGTGCCAGCAGTTCCCCCCAGCGCGGGAGTATGAAGACCCAGTACTTC
v_gene: TRBV6-4; abundance: NA; d_gene: TRBD1; j_gene: TRBJ2-3; CDR3aa: CASSVTGGHTDTQYF; CDR3nt: TGTGCCAGCAGTGTTACAGGGGGACACACAGATACGCAGTATTTT
v_gene: TRBV21-1; abundance: NA; d_gene: NA; j_gene: TRBJ2-7; CDR3aa: CASSKPLPPGALRGEQYF; CDR3nt: TGTGCCAGCAGCAAGCCCCTGCCTCCAGGGGCATTACGAGGAGAGCAGTACTTC
v_gene: TRBV6-5; abundance: NA; d_gene: TRBD1; j_gene: TRBJ2-7; CDR3aa: CASSYGDRAGGEQYF; CDR3nt: TGTGCCAGCAGTTACGGGGACAGGGCAGGGGGCGAGCAGTACTTC
v_gene: TRBV11-2; abundance: NA; d_gene: NA; j_gene: TRBJ1-4; CDR3aa: CASSLGPRTNEKLFF; CDR3nt: TGTGCCAGCAGCTTAGGTCCCAGGACTAATGAAAAACTGTTTTTT
v_gene: TRBV19; abundance: NA; d_gene: TRBD2; j_gene: TRBJ2-1; CDR3aa: CASSAGLATNEQFF; CDR3nt: TGTGCCAGTAGTGCGGGACTAGCGACAAATGAGCAGTTCTTC
v_gene: TRBV4-3; abundance: once; d_gene: NA; j_gene: TRBJ1-1; CDR3aa: CASSQDSRGVGTEAFF; CDR3nt: TGCGCCAGCAGCCAAGATTCTAGGGGCGTGGGCACTGAAGCTTTCTTT
v_gene: TRBV4-1; abundance: few; d_gene: TRBD1; j_gene: TRBJ2-7; CDR3aa: CASSEDRGLYEQYF; CDR3nt: TGCGCCAGCAGCGAAGACAGGGGGCTCTACGAGCAGTACTTC
v_gene: TRBV5-4; abundance: NA; d_gene: NA; j_gene: TRBJ2-7; CDR3aa: CASSLLGASYEQYF; CDR3nt: TGTGCCAGCAGCTTGCTAGGGGCCTCCTACGAGCAGTACTTC
v_gene: TRBV4-3; abundance: NA; d_gene: NA; j_gene: TRBJ1-5; CDR3aa: CASSQDWGAGQPQHF; CDR3nt: TGCGCCAGCAGCCAAGATTGGGGAGCAGGTCAGCCCCAGCATTTT
v_gene: TRBV4-1; abundance: NA; d_gene: NA; j_gene: TRBJ1-4; CDR3aa: CASSQGSFEKLFF; CDR3nt: TGCGCCAGCAGCCAAGGGAGCTTTGAAAAACTGTTTTTT
v_gene: TRBV5-1; abundance: NA; d_gene: NA; j_gene: TRBJ1-3; CDR3aa: CASSLAWGDSGNTIYF; CDR3nt: TGCGCCAGCAGCTTGGCCTGGGGGGATTCTGGAAACACCATATATTTT
v_gene: TRBV7-9; abundance: once; d_gene: NA; j_gene: TRBJ2-7; CDR3aa: CASSLVGVGRVSSYEQYF; CDR3nt: TGTGCCAGCAGCTTAGTAGGCGTTGGGCGGGTTAGCTCCTACGAGCAGTACTTC
v_gene: TRBV28; abundance: NA; d_gene: TRBD1; j_gene: TRBJ1-5; CDR3aa: CASMHRGYSNQPQHF; CDR3nt: TGTGCCAGCATGCACAGGGGGTATAGCAATCAGCCCCAGCATTTT
v_gene: TRBV5-4; abundance: NA; d_gene: NA; j_gene: TRBJ2-7; CDR3aa: CASSLEGGVHEQYF; CDR3nt: TGTGCCAGCAGCTTGGAAGGGGGGGTCCACGAGCAGTACTTC
v_gene: TRBV21-1; abundance: few; d_gene: NA; j_gene: TRBJ1-1; CDR3aa: CASSNGGNTEAFF; CDR3nt: TGTGCCAGCAGCAACGGCGGGAACACTGAAGCTTTCTTT
v_gene: TRBV5-4; abundance: NA; d_gene: NA; j_gene: TRBJ1-1; CDR3aa: CASSPGGNRRNTEAFF; CDR3nt: TGTGCCAGCAGCCCGGGAGGTAACCGCAGGAACACTGAAGCTTTCTTT
v_gene: TRBV7-3; abundance: NA; d_gene: NA; j_gene: TRBJ1-1; CDR3aa: CASSAGGNTEAFF; CDR3nt: TGTGCCAGCAGCGCGGGAGGGAACACTGAAGCTTTCTTT
v_gene: TRBV28; abundance: NA; d_gene: NA; j_gene: TRBJ1-2; CDR3aa: CASSAPRTAYGYTF; CDR3nt: TGTGCCAGCAGTGCTCCCCGGACAGCCTATGGCTACACCTTC
v_gene: TRBV29-1; abundance: NA; d_gene: NA; j_gene: TRBJ2-6; CDR3aa: CSVEGYRVNSGANVLTF; CDR3nt: TGCAGCGTTGAAGGGTACAGGGTAAACTCTGGGGCCAACGTCCTGACTTTC
v_gene: TRBV28; abundance: NA; d_gene: TRBD2; j_gene: TRBJ2-3; CDR3aa: CASSLEGLAGVGATDTQYF; CDR3nt: TGTGCCAGCAGTTTAGAGGGACTAGCGGGAGTAGGAGCCACAGATACGCAGTATTTT
v_gene: TRBV4-3; abundance: NA; d_gene: NA; j_gene: TRBJ2-5; CDR3aa: CASSLGQSETQYF; CDR3nt: TGCGCCAGCAGCCTCGGACAGTCGGAGACCCAGTACTTC
v_gene: TRBV7-8; abundance: NA; d_gene: TRBD1; j_gene: TRBJ2-3; CDR3aa: CASSFRDRGTISTDTQYF; CDR3nt: TGTGCCAGCAGCTTCCGGGACAGGGGGACTATTAGCACAGATACGCAGTATTTT
v_gene: TRBV5-4; abundance: NA; d_gene: NA; j_gene: TRBJ2-1; CDR3aa: CASRRMDREGNEQFF; CDR3nt: TGTGCCAGCAGAAGAATGGACAGGGAGGGCAATGAGCAGTTCTTC
v_gene: TRBV5-6; abundance: NA; d_gene: NA; j_gene: TRBJ2-7; CDR3aa: CASSLGGRPFYEQYF; CDR3nt: TGTGCCAGCAGCCTGGGGGGCAGGCCCTTCTACGAGCAGTACTTC
v_gene: TRBV18; abundance: NA; d_gene: NA; j_gene: TRBJ2-2; CDR3aa: CASSPRAYTGELFF; CDR3nt: TGTGCCAGCTCACCACGGGCTTACACCGGGGAGCTGTTTTTT
v_gene: TRBV7-8; abundance: NA; d_gene: NA; j_gene: TRBJ1-1; CDR3aa: CASRVQGSGIMNTEAFF; CDR3nt: TGTGCCAGCAGGGTCCAGGGTAGCGGGATAATGAACACTGAAGCTTTCTTT
v_gene: TRBV5-4; abundance: NA; d_gene: TRBD1; j_gene: TRBJ1-6; CDR3aa: CASSDRGLGDNSPLHF; CDR3nt: TGTGCCAGCAGCGACAGGGGATTGGGCGATAATTCACCCCTCCACTTT
v_gene: TRBV27; abundance: NA; d_gene: NA; j_gene: TRBJ2-1; CDR3aa: CASSLGLAAIEQFF; CDR3nt: TGTGCCAGCAGTTTGGGACTGGCCGCCATTGAGCAGTTCTTC
v_gene: TRBV24-1; abundance: once; d_gene: NA; j_gene: TRBJ2-3; CDR3aa: CATSDFAEAQYF; CDR3nt: TGTGCCACCAGTGATTTCGCGGAGGCGCAGTATTTT
v_gene: TRBV10-1; abundance: NA; d_gene: TRBD2; j_gene: TRBJ2-7; CDR3aa: CASSEGLAVYEQYF; CDR3nt: TGCGCCAGCAGTGAGGGGCTAGCGGTCTACGAGCAGTACTTC
v_gene: TRBV28; abundance: NA; d_gene: TRBD1; j_gene: TRBJ1-1; CDR3aa: CASSYLLLSGGETEAFF; CDR3nt: TGTGCCAGCAGTTACTTACTGCTTTCAGGGGGCGAGACTGAAGCTTTCTTT
v_gene: TRBV19; abundance: NA; d_gene: TRBD2; j_gene: TRBJ2-7; CDR3aa: CASSPLAGYSYEQYF; CDR3nt: TGTGCCAGTAGCCCATTAGCGGGTTACTCCTACGAGCAGTACTTC
v_gene: TRBV27; abundance: NA; d_gene: NA; j_gene: TRBJ2-7; CDR3aa: CASRLDPYEQYF; CDR3nt: TGTGCCAGCAGGCTAGATCCCTACGAGCAGTACTTC
v_gene: TRBV21-1; abundance: NA; d_gene: NA; j_gene: TRBJ2-2; CDR3aa: CASSKGGHTKTWNTGELFF; CDR3nt: TGTGCCAGCAGCAAAGGAGGACACACGAAGACGTGGAACACCGGGGAGCTGTTTTTT
v_gene: TRBV29-1; abundance: NA; d_gene: TRBD1; j_gene: TRBJ1-2; CDR3aa: CSVEVGTGYYGYTF; CDR3nt: TGCAGCGTTGAGGTTGGGACAGGATACTATGGCTACACCTTC
v_gene: TRBV7-9; abundance: NA; d_gene: NA; j_gene: TRBJ1-4; CDR3aa: CASSPPQDEKLFF; CDR3nt: TGTGCCAGCAGCCCCCCACAGGATGAAAAACTGTTTTTT
v_gene: TRBV24-1; abundance: NA; d_gene: TRBD2; j_gene: TRBJ2-3; CDR3aa: CATSDPAGTSGSGSDTQYF; CDR3nt: TGTGCCACCAGTGACCCCGCCGGGACTAGCGGGAGTGGCTCAGATACGCAGTATTTT
v_gene: TRBV7-9; abundance: NA; d_gene: NA; j_gene: TRBJ2-1; CDR3aa: CASSSSSGDSYNEQFF; CDR3nt: TGTGCCAGCAGCTCAAGTAGCGGAGACTCCTACAATGAGCAGTTCTTC
v_gene: TRBV10-2; abundance: NA; d_gene: TRBD1; j_gene: TRBJ2-1; CDR3aa: CASSEGQGLYNEQFF; CDR3nt: TGCGCCAGCAGTGAAGGACAGGGTCTTTACAATGAGCAGTTCTTC
v_gene: TRBV19; abundance: NA; d_gene: NA; j_gene: TRBJ2-2; CDR3aa: CASSMDPGHANTGELFF; CDR3nt: TGTGCCAGTAGTATGGATCCGGGACACGCGAACACCGGGGAGCTGTTTTTT
v_gene: TRBV28; abundance: NA; d_gene: TRBD2; j_gene: TRBJ2-1; CDR3aa: CASSPRGGHNEQFF; CDR3nt: TGTGCCAGCAGTCCCCGGGGAGGGCACAATGAGCAGTTCTTC